These 22 T cell receptor beta chains were sequenced from one sample in a study of blood T cell repertoires in COVID-19. Here immunoSEQ multiplex PCR was the method, and the copy in TCRdb shows in-frame clones only, minus some. The table records 35,000 to 55,000 clones, more than 75% of them present only once. Input material: peripheral blood. The receptors derive from a human donor in a cohort sampled during active COVID-19.

The chain recombines TRBV2 with TRBJ2-7; 9 bases are a match to TRBD2. From germline, CDR1 is SNHLY and CDR2 FYNNEI. Trimming removed 6 bases from V and 0 bases from J; junction bases left unmatched: 9. This CDR3 has 16 residues. CDR3 amino acids: CASRVPTSGSSYEQYF. As DNA, the CDR3 is TGTGCCAGCAGAGTCCCGACTAGCGGCAGCTCCTACGAGCAGTACTTC.

This clone appeared once. The CDR3 spells CASTKTPGLVPLEQFF. CDR3 nucleotide sequence: TGTGCCAGCACCAAGACCCCGGGACTAGTCCCTCTTGAGCAGTTCTTC. The chain has TRBV27 and TRBJ2-1; TRBD2 agrees at 8 bases. Germline CDR1 MNHEY, CDR2 SMNVEV (reference sequence). The CDR3 covers 16 residues. V lost 7 bases to trimming and J lost 9 bases; unmatched junction nucleotides: 17.

The chain is built from TRBV4-1 and TRBJ2-7, with D unclear. The CDR3 has 14 residues. The ends were cut back, 0 bases at V and 2 bases at J, with 8 bases in the middle. Germline lookup yields CDR1 MGHRA and CDR2 YSYEKL. CDR3 nucleotide sequence: TGCGCCAGCAGCCAAGATTCATCTACCTACGAGCAGTACTTC. It yields the protein CASSQDSSTYEQYF.

This chain connects TRBV29-1 to TRBJ2-1, with 7 bases lining up with TRBD2. V shed 7 bases, J shed 4 bases, and the junction held 7 bases outside the gene matches. CDR1 is SQVTM and CDR2 is ANQGSEA in the germline V gene. The CDR3 length is 13 residues. CDR3 protein: CSGGQAGYNEQFF. CDR3 bases: TGCAGCGGGGGTCAAGCGGGGTACAATGAGCAGTTCTTC.

This chain joins TRBV5-1 and TRBJ1-1, with no clear D. From germline, CDR1 is SGHRS and CDR2 YFSETQ. V lost 1 base, J lost 4 bases, and 11 bases lay in between. The CDR3 is made up of 14 amino acids. The CDR3 region has the DNA TGCGCCAGCAGCTTGTCCCGCTCAGGCACTGAAGCTTTCTTT. This gives the protein CASSLSRSGTEAFF. Together with reference TRBV5-1 and TRBJ1-1, the CDR3 gives the full variable domain: KAGVTQTPRYLIKTRGQQVTLSCSPISGHRSVSWYQQTPGQGLQFLFEYFSETQRNKGNFPGRFSGRQFSNSRSEMNVSTLELGDSALYLCASSLSRSGTEAFFGQGTRLTVV.

The rearrangement links TRBV28 to TRBJ1-1, with 7 positions matching TRBD1. J gave up 1 base and V 4 bases, and 6 bases lay outside the gene matches. The germline gives CDR1 MDHEN, CDR2 SYDVKM. CDR3 length: 15 residues. The CDR3 loop reads CASSSLGTANTEAFF. Here the CDR3 DNA reads TGTGCCAGCAGTTCCCTGGGGACAGCGAACACTGAAGCTTTCTTT.

V gene TRBV18 combines with J gene TRBJ2-7; TRBD1 agrees at 7 bases. V trimming: 3 bases; J trimming: 7 bases; junction bases outside the gene matches: 12. The CDR3 runs to 15 residues. CDR1 is KGHSH and CDR2 is LQKENI in the germline V gene. Written as DNA, the CDR3 is TGTGCCAGCTCACCGAGTCCAGGACAGGTCGGTGAGCAGTACTTC. Its protein product is CASSPSPGQVGEQYF.

The genes are TRBV7-9 and TRBJ2-4; possible D gene TRBD2, 7 bases. V was pared by 5 bases and J by 1 base, with 24 bases between. The CDR3 length is 19 residues. CDR1 and CDR2 (germline): SEHNR, FQNEAQ (reference sequence). In nucleotides, the CDR3 is TGTGCCAGCAGCCGAGCGGGACACGAACTTTCTACCGCCAAAAACATTCAGTACTTC. Protein: CASSRAGHELSTAKNIQYF.

The chain employs TRBV30 and TRBJ2-1, with 14 bases that match TRBD2. The CDR3 sequence is 15 residues long. The germline V gene encodes CDR1 GTSNPN and CDR2 SVGIG (reference sequence). The ends lost 2 bases at V and 7 bases at J; junction bases unmatched: 4. This chain's CDR3 is CAWSLGTSGSNEQFF. The CDR3 coding sequence is TGTGCCTGGAGTCTGGGGACTAGCGGGAGTAATGAGCAGTTCTTC.

V gene TRBV3-1 (or the pseudogene TRBV3-2) combines with J gene TRBJ2-4, with D maybe TRBD1 (6 bases). Trimming took 8 bases from V and 3 from J, leaving 17 bases between them. The CDR3 contains 15 residues. Germline values: CDR1 LGHDT, CDR2 YNNKEL (reference sequence). CDR3 protein: CASSLTGLSKNIQYF. CDR3 in DNA: TGTGCCAGCTCGCTCACAGGGCTAAGCAAAAACATTCAGTACTTC.

The V and J genes are TRBV30 and TRBJ1-6, with D perhaps TRBD1 (6 bases). Germline-derived CDR1 and CDR2 are GTSNPN and SVGIG (reference sequence). The CDR3 is 14 residues long. The V end lost 2 bases, the J end lost 11 bases, and 16 bases lay between the germline ends. The CDR3 DNA sequence: TGTGCCTGGAGTAAACAGGGCAGTAAGACACCCCTCCACTTT. It encodes CAWSKQGSKTPLHF. Full variable domain (rest looked up from reference TRBV30 and TRBJ1-6): SQTIHQWPATLVQPVGSPLSLECTVEGTSNPNLYWYRQAAGRGLQLLFYSVGIGQISSEVPQNLSASRPQDRQFILSSKKLLLSDSGFYLCAWSKQGSKTPLHFGNGTRLTVT.

By sample fraction, this clone is medium-sized (0.01 to 0.1%). The rearrangement links TRBV5-5 to TRBJ1-4; the D is unclear. There are 18 residues in the CDR3. Germline V lookup: CDR1 SGHKS, CDR2 YYEKEE (reference sequence). Trimming stripped 4 bases from V and 0 bases from J, with 19 bases between. As DNA, the CDR3 is TGTGCCAGCAGCAAGGCTACTACAACCCTAACAACTAATGAAAAACTGTTTTTT. Its protein product is CASSKATTTLTTNEKLFF.

V and J are TRBV27 and TRBJ1-6; D gene unclear. This CDR3 is built from 16 residues. V was clipped by 5 bases and J by 7 bases, with 18 bases between them. Germline lookup yields CDR1 MNHEY and CDR2 SMNVEV (reference sequence). The chain's CDR3 is CASSPMGKGLNSPLHF. CDR3 DNA: TGTGCCAGCAGTCCCATGGGCAAAGGCCTAAATTCACCCCTCCACTTT.

The chain carries TRBV2 and TRBJ2-5; 9 bases line up with TRBD1. The V and J ends lost 10 bases and 1 base, in that order; junction bases with no gene match: 13. Germline V lookup: CDR1 SNHLY, CDR2 FYNNEI. CDR3 length: 16 amino acids. CDR3 amino acids: CATGGLGTGIQETQYF. CDR3 nucleotide sequence: TGTGCCACCGGCGGATTAGGGACAGGGATCCAAGAGACCCAGTACTTC.

Only a few counts were recorded for this clone. The chain combines TRBV9 with TRBJ2-1; D might be TRBD2 (6 bases). The V gene lost 3 bases and the J gene lost 1 base, with 23 bases spanning the gap. This CDR3 region has 19 residues. CDR1 is SGDLS, CDR2 YYNGEE, per germline. The CDR3 nucleotides read TGTGCCAGCAGCGATATAGGGCAGCTTGGAGGGCCTTCCTACAATGAGCAGTTCTTC. The encoded protein is CASSDIGQLGGPSYNEQFF.

The V gene is TRBV3-1 (or the pseudogene TRBV3-2), the J gene TRBJ1-5; D is unclear. The CDR3 extends over 13 amino acids. The V end was cut by 1 base, the J end by 4 bases, with 5 bases between. The germline CDR1 and CDR2 sequences are LGHDT and YNNKEL (reference sequence). The CDR3 sequence is CASSQGQNQPQHF. The DNA for the CDR3 is TGTGCCAGCAGCCAAGGGCAAAATCAGCCCCAGCATTTT.

This clone is a singleton in its sample. V gene TRBV13 combines with J gene TRBJ2-3; 12 nucleotides agree with TRBD2. The CDR3 spans 15 residues. Germline V gives CDR1 PRHDT, CDR2 FYEKMQ (reference sequence). Losses at the gene ends were 4 bases for V and 7 bases for J; bases not matched to a gene: 6. The CDR3 DNA follows: TGTGCCAGCAGCTGGACTAGCGGGATCCTGTATACGCAGTATTTT. It encodes CASSWTSGILYTQYF. The complete variable domain, with remaining parts taken from reference TRBV13 and TRBJ2-3, reads AAGVIQSPRHLIKEKRETATLKCYPIPRHDTVYWYQQGPGQDPQFLISFYEKMQSDKGSIPDRFSAQQFSDYHSELNMSSLELGDSALYFCASSWTSGILYTQYFGPGTRLTVL.

This clone was observed a handful of times. The rearrangement links TRBV4-1 to TRBJ2-5; perhaps TRBD1 as D (7 bases). Germline CDR1 reads MGHRA; CDR2 reads YSYEKL. The CDR3 runs 16 residues. V lost 1 base and J lost 4, with 16 bases in between. In DNA form, the CDR3 reads TGCGCCAGCAGCCAAGTTGGAGGGCAGGGGGGAGAGACCCAGTACTTC. It encodes CASSQVGGQGGETQYF.

V gene TRBV6-5 combines with J gene TRBJ2-7, with 7 bases aligning to TRBD1. This CDR3 has 13 amino acids. The ends lost 8 bases at V and 2 bases at J; junction bases unmatched: 6. Germline CDR1 MNHEY, CDR2 SVGAGI. CDR3 loop: CASWGQGAYEQYF. Here the CDR3 DNA reads TGTGCCAGCTGGGGGCAGGGGGCCTACGAGCAGTACTTC.

The chain recombines TRBV2 with TRBJ1-6; TRBD1 aligns across 7 bases. The germline V gene has CDR1 SNHLY and CDR2 FYNNEI. The CDR3 totals 15 residues. V gave up 8 bases and J gave up 6 bases; unmatched junction bases: 10. The CDR3 is CASPRSPGGNSPLHF. The CDR3 DNA reads TGTGCCAGCCCTCGAAGTCCAGGGGGTAATTCACCCCTCCACTTT.

This chain joins TRBV21-1 and TRBJ2-1; TRBD1, the table's D call, lacks a check against the DNA. TRBV21-1 is termed a pseudogene. CDR3 size: 12 residues. The CDR3 bases are TGTGACAGGGGTCGACACTACAATGAGCAGTTCTTC. As protein: CDRGRHYNEQFF.

CDR3 loop: CASSAQPGLALSGANVLTF. Here the CDR3 DNA reads TGTGCCAGCAGCGCCCAACCGGGACTAGCGCTCTCTGGGGCCAACGTCCTGACTTTC. The chain joins TRBV5-4 to TRBJ2-6, with 10 bases identical to TRBD2. The CDR3 is 19 residues long. V dropped 4 bases and J dropped 0; count of bases not matched to a gene: 10. The germline V gene encodes CDR1 SGHNT and CDR2 YYREEE (reference sequence).